The clone carrying this T cell receptor (beta chain) appeared many times. The target antigen is unknown. This sample is part of a study of T-cell reconstitution after alpha-beta-depleted transplantation in children. This CDR3 has 15 residues. V lost 5 bases and J lost 2, with 14 bases in between. CDR1 and CDR2 (germline): SEHNR, FQNEAQ (reference sequence). Points from the study as a whole: Certain patients had high TCRbeta diversity at day 60, and it came from recipient T cells and thymic progenitors that survived. Where alpha-beta T cells came from about two months after transplant was reportedly several hundred expanded graft clones.

Construction of the TCRbeta library involved unique molecular identifiers. TCRdb analysed the PCR reads with MiXCR anew, one entry per CDR3 protein. The sample consists of some 200,000 distinct CDR3 sequences, roughly 7.1% of them appearing once. The V gene is TRBV7-9, the J gene TRBJ2-3, with D maybe TRBD1 (7 bases). This receptor was obtained from a boy younger than 10 with acute lymphoblastic leukemia, due to receive a stem cell transplant. Sample: PBMCs, taken before TCRalphabeta/CD19-depleted stem cell transplant. The DNA of the CDR3 is TGTGCCAGCAGCGTCGCGGGACAGCTCACAGATACGCAGTATTTT. It codes for CASSVAGQLTDTQYF. The complete variable domain, with remaining parts taken from reference TRBV7-9 and TRBJ2-3, reads DTGVSQNPRHKITKRGQNVTFRCDPISEHNRLYWYRQTLGQGPEFLTYFQNEAQLEKSRLLSDRFSAERPKGSFSTLEIQRTEQGDSAMYLCASSVAGQLTDTQYFGPGTRLTVL.